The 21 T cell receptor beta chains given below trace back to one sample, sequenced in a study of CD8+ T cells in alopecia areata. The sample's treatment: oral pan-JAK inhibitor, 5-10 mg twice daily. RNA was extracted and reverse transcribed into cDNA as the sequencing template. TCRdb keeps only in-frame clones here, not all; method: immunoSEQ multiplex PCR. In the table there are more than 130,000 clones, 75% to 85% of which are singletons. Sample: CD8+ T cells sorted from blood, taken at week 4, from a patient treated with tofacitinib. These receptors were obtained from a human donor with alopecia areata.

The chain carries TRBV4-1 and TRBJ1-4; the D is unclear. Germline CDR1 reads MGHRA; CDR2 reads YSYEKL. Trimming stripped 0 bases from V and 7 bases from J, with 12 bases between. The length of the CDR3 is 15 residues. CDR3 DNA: TGCGCCAGCAGCCAAGAGGCAGGAGATTTTGAAAAACTGTTTTTT. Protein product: CASSQEAGDFEKLFF.

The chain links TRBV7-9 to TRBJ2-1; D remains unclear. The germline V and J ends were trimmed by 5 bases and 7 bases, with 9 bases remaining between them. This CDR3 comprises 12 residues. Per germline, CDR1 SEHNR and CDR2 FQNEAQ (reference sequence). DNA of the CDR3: TGTGCCAGCAGCCCCGGTTGGAATGAGCAGTTCTTC. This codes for CASSPGWNEQFF.

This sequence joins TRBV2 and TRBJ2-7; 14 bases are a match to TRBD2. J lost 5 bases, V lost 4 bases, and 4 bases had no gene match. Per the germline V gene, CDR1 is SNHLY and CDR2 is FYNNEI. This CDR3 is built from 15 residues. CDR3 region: CASSGLAGGQDEQYF. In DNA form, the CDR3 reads TGTGCCAGCAGTGGACTAGCGGGGGGGCAGGACGAGCAGTACTTC.

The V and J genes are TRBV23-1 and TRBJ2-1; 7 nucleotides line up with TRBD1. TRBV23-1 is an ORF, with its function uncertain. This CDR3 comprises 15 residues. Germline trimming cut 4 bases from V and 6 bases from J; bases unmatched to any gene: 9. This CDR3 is CASSPRQGSGNEQFF. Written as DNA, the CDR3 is TGCGCCAGCAGTCCTAGACAGGGATCGGGCAATGAGCAGTTCTTC.

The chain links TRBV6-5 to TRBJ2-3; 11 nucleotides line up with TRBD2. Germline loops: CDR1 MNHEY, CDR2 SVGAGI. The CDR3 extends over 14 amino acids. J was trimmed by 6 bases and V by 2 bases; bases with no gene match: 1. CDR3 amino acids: CASSYGTSGDTQYF. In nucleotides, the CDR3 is TGTGCCAGCAGTTACGGGACTAGCGGCGATACGCAGTATTTT.

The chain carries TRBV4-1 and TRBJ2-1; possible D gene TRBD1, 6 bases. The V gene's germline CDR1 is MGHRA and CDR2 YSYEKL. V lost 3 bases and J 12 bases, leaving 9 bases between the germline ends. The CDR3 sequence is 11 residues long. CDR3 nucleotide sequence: TGCGCCAGCAGCCAGGGGGCTAGGCAGTTCTTC. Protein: CASSQGARQFF.

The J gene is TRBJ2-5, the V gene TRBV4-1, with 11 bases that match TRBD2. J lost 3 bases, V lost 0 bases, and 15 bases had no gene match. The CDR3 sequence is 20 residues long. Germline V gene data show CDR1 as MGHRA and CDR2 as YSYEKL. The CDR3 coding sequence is TGCGCCAGCAGCCAAGATCGAATTAGCGGGGGGGCCTGGGAAGAAGAGACCCAGTACTTC. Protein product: CASSQDRISGGAWEEETQYF.

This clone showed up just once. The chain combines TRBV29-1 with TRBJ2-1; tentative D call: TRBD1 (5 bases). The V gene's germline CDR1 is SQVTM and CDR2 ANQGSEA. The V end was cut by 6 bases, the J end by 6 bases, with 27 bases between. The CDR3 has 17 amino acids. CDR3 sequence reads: CSVAPRGSLLRGNEQFF. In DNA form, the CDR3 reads TGCAGCGTCGCACCAAGGGGTAGCCTGTTACGTGGCAATGAGCAGTTCTTC.

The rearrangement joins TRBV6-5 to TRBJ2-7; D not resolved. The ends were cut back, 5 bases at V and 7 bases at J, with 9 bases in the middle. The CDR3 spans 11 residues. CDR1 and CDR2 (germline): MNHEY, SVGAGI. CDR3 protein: CASSDLLEQYF. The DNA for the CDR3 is TGTGCCAGCAGTGACCTTTTGGAGCAGTACTTC.

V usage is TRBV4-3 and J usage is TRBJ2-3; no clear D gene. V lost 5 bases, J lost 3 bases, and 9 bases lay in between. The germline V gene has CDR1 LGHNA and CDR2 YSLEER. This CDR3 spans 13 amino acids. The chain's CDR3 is CASSTGTTDTQYF. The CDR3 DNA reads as TGCGCCAGCAGCACGGGTACAACAGATACGCAGTATTTT.

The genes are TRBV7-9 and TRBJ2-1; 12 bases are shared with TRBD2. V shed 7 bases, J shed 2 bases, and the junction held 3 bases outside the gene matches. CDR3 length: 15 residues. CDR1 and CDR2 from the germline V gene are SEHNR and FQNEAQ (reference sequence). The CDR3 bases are TGTGCCAGCACCCCTAGCGGGGGGGCCTACAATGAGCAGTTCTTC. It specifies CASTPSGGAYNEQFF.

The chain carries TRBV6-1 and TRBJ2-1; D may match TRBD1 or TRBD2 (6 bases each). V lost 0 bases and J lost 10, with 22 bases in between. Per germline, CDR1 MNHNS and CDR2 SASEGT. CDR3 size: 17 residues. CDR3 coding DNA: TGTGCCAGCAGTGAAGCGTCCGGGCCCGGGGGCCTATGGGAGCAGTTCTTC. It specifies CASSEASGPGGLWEQFF.

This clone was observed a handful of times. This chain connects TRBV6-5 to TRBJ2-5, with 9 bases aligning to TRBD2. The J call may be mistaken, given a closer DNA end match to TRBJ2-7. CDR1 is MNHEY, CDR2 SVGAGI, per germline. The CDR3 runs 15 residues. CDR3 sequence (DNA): TGTGCCAGCAGTGCGGTTGGCGGGGGGGGCTACGAGCAGTACTTC. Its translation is CASSAVGGGGYEQYF.

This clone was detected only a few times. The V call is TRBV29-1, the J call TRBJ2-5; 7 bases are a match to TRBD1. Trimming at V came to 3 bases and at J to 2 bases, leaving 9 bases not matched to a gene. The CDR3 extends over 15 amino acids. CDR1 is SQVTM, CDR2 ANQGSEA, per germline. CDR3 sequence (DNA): TGCAGCGTTGAGCTCCTCGCGGACAGGCAAGAGACCCAGTACTTC. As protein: CSVELLADRQETQYF.

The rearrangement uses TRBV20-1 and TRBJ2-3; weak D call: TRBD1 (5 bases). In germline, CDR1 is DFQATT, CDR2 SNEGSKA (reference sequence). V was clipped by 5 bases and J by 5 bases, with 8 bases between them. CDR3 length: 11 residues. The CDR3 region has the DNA TGCAGTGCTTATAGGGGAGATACGCAGTATTTT. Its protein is CSAYRGDTQYF.

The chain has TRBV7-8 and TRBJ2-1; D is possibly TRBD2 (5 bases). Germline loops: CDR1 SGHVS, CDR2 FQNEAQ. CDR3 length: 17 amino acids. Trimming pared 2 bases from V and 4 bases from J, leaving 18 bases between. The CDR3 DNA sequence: TGTGCCAGCAGCTTATTCGGTCGTGATCGAGGGTACAATGAGCAGTTCTTC. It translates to CASSLFGRDRGYNEQFF.

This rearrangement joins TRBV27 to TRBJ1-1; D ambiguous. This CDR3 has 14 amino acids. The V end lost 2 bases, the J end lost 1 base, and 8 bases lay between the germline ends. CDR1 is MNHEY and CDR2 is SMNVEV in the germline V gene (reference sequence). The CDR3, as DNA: TGTGCCAGCAGTTTAGCGGGAGAGAACACTGAAGCTTTCTTT. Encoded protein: CASSLAGENTEAFF.

CDR3 in amino acids: CASSQDWLQGFNEQFF. CDR3 nucleotide sequence: TGTGCCAGCAGCCAAGATTGGCTTCAGGGCTTCAATGAGCAGTTCTTC. The V call is TRBV14, the J call TRBJ2-1, with D possibly matching TRBD1 (5 bases). The V end lost 0 bases, the J end lost 6 bases, and 15 bases lay between the germline ends. Germline values: CDR1 SGHDN, CDR2 FVKESK. This CDR3 is built from 16 residues.

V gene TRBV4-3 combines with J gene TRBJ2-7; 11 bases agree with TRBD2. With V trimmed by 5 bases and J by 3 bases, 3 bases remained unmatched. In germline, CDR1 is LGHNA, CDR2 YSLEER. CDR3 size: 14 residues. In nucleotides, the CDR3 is TGCGCCAGCAGCTCCACTAGCGGGGGCTACGAGCAGTACTTC. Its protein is CASSSTSGGYEQYF.

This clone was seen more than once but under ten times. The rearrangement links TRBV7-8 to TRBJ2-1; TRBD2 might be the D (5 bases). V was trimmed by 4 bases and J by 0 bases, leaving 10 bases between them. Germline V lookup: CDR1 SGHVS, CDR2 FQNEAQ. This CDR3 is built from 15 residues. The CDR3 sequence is CASSSGLSSYNEQFF. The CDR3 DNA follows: TGTGCCAGCAGCTCCGGACTGAGCTCCTACAATGAGCAGTTCTTC.

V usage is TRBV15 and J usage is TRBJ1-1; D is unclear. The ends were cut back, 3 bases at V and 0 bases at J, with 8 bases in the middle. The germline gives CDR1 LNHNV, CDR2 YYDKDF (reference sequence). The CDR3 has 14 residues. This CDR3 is CATSSRKMNTEAFF. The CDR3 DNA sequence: TGTGCCACCAGCAGCCGAAAAATGAACACTGAAGCTTTCTTT. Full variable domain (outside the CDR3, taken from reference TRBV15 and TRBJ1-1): DAMVIQNPRYQVTQFGKPVTLSCSQTLNHNVMYWYQQKSSQAPKLLFHYYDKDFNNEADTPDNFQSRRPNTSFCFLDIRSPGLGDTAMYLCATSSRKMNTEAFFGQGTRLTVV.